These 14 T cell receptor beta chains were sequenced from one sample in a study of T cells after yellow fever vaccination. TCRdb reprocessed the 5' RACE reads via MiXCR and lists one record per CDR3 protein. The sample gives about 340,000 distinct CDR3 sequences, 12% of which show up once; roughly 3.1% is in the top ten. The sequences come from CD4+ T cells sorted from PBMCs, collected 15 days after the yellow fever booster vaccination. The receptors shown here come from a man younger than 35 who received the YFV17D yellow fever vaccine.

This chain links TRBV6-5 with TRBJ1-5; no clear D. Germline CDR1 MNHEY, CDR2 SVGAGI. Trimming removed 2 bases from V and 1 base from J, with 12 bases in between. This CDR3 is 16 amino acids long. CDR3 in amino acids: CASSYGGAGSNQPQHF. In DNA, the CDR3 is TGTGCCAGCAGTTACGGCGGAGCTGGGAGCAATCAGCCCCAGCATTTT.

This chain links TRBV6-2 or TRBV6-3 with TRBJ2-3; no firm D call. The V gene's germline CDR1 is MNHEY and CDR2 SVGEGT. The CDR3 length is 15 residues. Trimming shortened V by 6 bases and J by 2 bases, and 15 bases separated the two germline ends. CDR3 sequence: CASRPDPPITDTQYF. The DNA of the CDR3 is TGTGCCAGCAGGCCCGACCCACCTATCACAGATACGCAGTATTTT.

This clonotype was seen a few times. The chain joins TRBV5-1 to TRBJ2-2, with 9 bases identical to TRBD1. V shed 4 bases, J shed 4 bases, and the junction held 14 bases outside the gene matches. CDR3 size: 18 residues. Germline V gene sequence: CDR1 SGHRS, CDR2 YFSETQ. This CDR3 is CASSRFDRDRASTGELFF. DNA for the CDR3: TGCGCCAGCAGCCGTTTCGACCGGGACAGGGCTAGCACCGGGGAGCTGTTTTTT.

There are a few counts of this clonotype. This chain connects TRBV20-1 to TRBJ2-5; either TRBD1 or TRBD2 may fit D (5 bases each). Trimming removed 4 bases from V and 5 bases from J, with 11 bases in between. The CDR3 is 12 residues long. Germline V gene sequence: CDR1 DFQATT, CDR2 SNEGSKA (reference sequence). CDR3 loop: CSAKDRGETQYF. CDR3 DNA sequence: TGCAGTGCTAAAGACAGAGGGGAGACCCAGTACTTC.

The chain employs TRBV6-2 or TRBV6-3 and TRBJ1-1; D is unresolved. V was cut by 2 bases and J by 5 bases, with 9 bases left in between. The CDR3 spans 13 residues. Germline V gene sequence: CDR1 MNHEY, CDR2 SVGEGT. The CDR3 DNA reads as TGTGCCAGCAGTTACCCGGTTGGGACTGAAGCTTTCTTT. This gives the protein CASSYPVGTEAFF.

The chain is built from TRBV2 and TRBJ1-1; no definite D call. V shed 7 bases and J shed 1 base, with 16 bases lying between them. The CDR3 totals 15 residues. CDR1 SNHLY and CDR2 FYNNEI come from the germline V gene. CDR3 loop: CASIPHMGTNTEAFF. In nucleotides, the CDR3 is TGTGCCAGCATCCCCCACATGGGAACGAACACTGAAGCTTTCTTT.

The rearrangement uses TRBV2 and TRBJ2-4; D ambiguous. Germline CDR1 and CDR2: SNHLY and FYNNEI. CDR3 length: 14 residues. With 4 bases removed from V and 5 bases from J, the gap between germline ends came to 12 bases. The CDR3, as DNA: TGTGCCAGCAGTGTGGGTGGTCTCCAAAACATTCAGTACTTC. Translating it yields CASSVGGLQNIQYF.

This clonotype was observed many times. The chain couples TRBV28 to TRBJ2-3, with D possibly TRBD2 on 5 matching bases. CDR1 is MDHEN and CDR2 is SYDVKM in the germline V gene. Trimming removed 3 bases from V and 2 bases from J, with 12 bases in between. The CDR3 covers 15 residues. The CDR3 bases are TGTGCCAGCAGTTTTCAAGGGAGATACACAGATACGCAGTATTTT. As protein: CASSFQGRYTDTQYF. Full variable domain (outside the CDR3, taken from reference TRBV28 and TRBJ2-3): DVKVTQSSRYLVKRTGEKVFLECVQDMDHENMFWYRQDPGLGLRLIYFSYDVKMKEKGDIPEGYSVSREKKERFSLILESASTNQTSMYLCASSFQGRYTDTQYFGPGTRLTVL.

The table lists this clonotype with a few counts. This rearrangement joins TRBV12-3 or TRBV12-4 to TRBJ1-5; D is possibly TRBD1 (5 bases). This CDR3 spans 12 amino acids. V was clipped by 3 bases and J by 10 bases, with 10 bases between them. The CDR3 nucleotides read TGTGCCAGCAGTTTGGGGGGGGTCCCCCAGCATTTT. Translated, it gives CASSLGGVPQHF.

This clonotype was detected only a few times. The V call is TRBV20-1, the J call TRBJ2-3; maybe TRBD1 (6 bases). CDR1 is DFQATT, CDR2 SNEGSKA, per germline (reference sequence). This CDR3 is built from 14 residues. V shed 3 bases and J shed 2 bases, with 12 bases lying between them. CDR3 coding DNA: TGCAGTGCTAGGGCCAGGGGAAACACAGATACGCAGTATTTT. It codes for CSARARGNTDTQYF.

The chain joins TRBV20-1 to TRBJ2-3; TRBD2 matches 9 bases. This CDR3 comprises 12 residues. Germline V CDR1 and CDR2: DFQATT, SNEGSKA (reference sequence). V lost 7 bases, J lost 2 bases, and 1 base stayed unmatched. The CDR3 sequence: CSERGATDTQYF. CDR3 nucleotides: TGCAGTGAGCGGGGGGCCACAGATACGCAGTATTTT.

This clonotype was seen repeatedly, ten times or more. The V call is TRBV5-1, the J call TRBJ1-1; 10 bases are shared with TRBD1. The germline V gene has CDR1 SGHRS and CDR2 YFSETQ. V shed 4 bases and J 1 base; nucleotides not matched to a gene: 4. The CDR3 has 15 residues. The CDR3 loop reads CASSGTGAENTEAFF. CDR3 DNA sequence: TGCGCCAGCAGCGGGACAGGGGCTGAGAACACTGAAGCTTTCTTT.

The V call is TRBV7-8, the J call TRBJ1-2, with 7 bases that match TRBD1. The CDR3 has 16 residues. The J segment lost 1 base and the V segment lost 5 bases, leaving 10 bases of the junction unmatched. The germline gives CDR1 SGHVS, CDR2 FQNEAQ. The CDR3 region is CASSPYRTGFNYGYTF. The DNA for the CDR3 is TGTGCCAGCAGCCCATACCGGACAGGATTTAACTATGGCTACACCTTC. The variable domain in full, with the rest retrieved from reference TRBV7-8 and TRBJ1-2, is GAGVSQSPRYKVAKRGQDVALRCDPISGHVSLFWYQQALGQGPEFLTYFQNEAQLDKSGLPSDRFFAERPEGSVSTLKIQRTQQEDSAVYLCASSPYRTGFNYGYTFGSGTRLTVV.

This clonotype was observed a handful of times. V and J are TRBV12-3 or TRBV12-4 and TRBJ1-5, with 7 bases that match TRBD1. There are 14 residues in the CDR3. V lost 6 bases to trimming and J lost 6 bases; unmatched junction nucleotides: 8. In DNA form, the CDR3 reads TGTGCCAGCAGGTCGGGACAGTTCCCTCAGCCCCAGCATTTT. Its translation is CASRSGQFPQPQHF.